The clone carrying this T cell receptor (beta chain) was counted only a few times. Its cognate antigen is unknown. The sample belongs to a study of T cells after yellow fever vaccination. Broader study findings: Booster sampling recovered most clones from primary vaccination (around 97% CD4, just over 85% CD8). Although the secondary response was weaker, it peaked faster, at day 5 versus 15.

There are 15 residues in the CDR3. Trimming left V 5 bases short and J 6 bases short, with 16 bases between. In making TCR cDNA, 5'RACE template switching added a universal primer site and UMIs to it. TCRdb re-called the 5' RACE reads with MiXCR, one entry per CDR3 protein. There are about 330,000 distinct CDR3 sequences in the sample; 6.5% to 8.5% occur only once, and about a sixth lies in the top ten. Here the sequenced sample was PBMCs, taken roughly 46 days after the first yellow fever vaccination. This TCR derives from a young man who received the YFV17D yellow fever vaccine. This chain connects TRBV12-3 or TRBV12-4 to TRBJ1-4; D possibly corresponds to TRBD1 (6 bases). The CDR3 nucleotides are TGTGCCAGCAGTCCAGGGACACTAAGGGATGAAAAACTGTTTTTT. Its translation is CASSPGTLRDEKLFF.